These 9 T cell receptor beta chains originate from one sample sequenced in a study of blood T cell repertoires in COVID-19 (dated by TCRdb to 2018 to 2021). Library preparation employed the immunoSEQ multiplex PCR assay. The immuneACCESS repertoire file appears here via TCRdb, limited to in-frame rearrangements. These files lack a portion of the clones; in checked studies, under half of the deficit traces to unresolved V genes, and the cause of the others is not known. Present in this sample are 150,000 or so clones, 82% of which were seen just once. The ten largest clones capture roughly 15% of the sample. Sequenced material: peripheral blood. Source of these receptors: a human donor with acute or convalescent COVID-19. The donor label of this sample is uncertain.

With regard to this clone: One junction end does not reproduce the germline sequence, and a read error may be involved. This chain connects TRBV2 to TRBJ1-2, with a tentative D call TRBD1 (5 bases). The CDR3 has 12 amino acids. Germline V gives CDR1 SNHLY, CDR2 FYNNEI. CDR3 loop: CASSEEGYGYTF. The CDR3, as DNA: TGTGCCAGCAGCGAAGAGGGGTATGGCTACACCTTC.

This clone occurred once. This chain uses TRBV6-5 with TRBJ2-1, with TRBD2 identical over 9 bases. Losses at the gene ends were 6 bases for V and 6 bases for J; bases not matched to a gene: 9. The germline gives CDR1 MNHEY, CDR2 SVGAGI. CDR3 length equals 15 residues. Here the CDR3 DNA reads TGTGCCAGCAGGGGCGGGGGGGCAGGCTCCAATGAGCAGTTCTTC. This encodes CASRGGGAGSNEQFF.

This CDR3 is CASSSYRGARESYNSPLHF. The CDR3 DNA is TGTGCCAGCAGCTCATACAGGGGCGCCAGGGAGTCCTATAATTCACCCCTCCACTTT. This chain joins TRBV7-8 and TRBJ1-6, with TRBD1 matching 7 bases. Germline V lookup: CDR1 SGHVS, CDR2 FQNEAQ. CDR3 length: 19 amino acids. The V gene end was trimmed by 4 bases and the J gene end by 1 base; junction bases not matched to a gene: 13.

The chain has TRBV7-3 and TRBJ1-2, with a tentative D call TRBD1 (6 bases). The germline V gene encodes CDR1 SGHTA and CDR2 FQGTGA. This CDR3 spans 16 amino acids. The V gene lost 3 bases and the J gene lost 6 bases, with 20 bases spanning the gap. This CDR3 is CASSLVGWGQGHGYTF. The CDR3 nucleotides are TGTGCCAGCAGCTTGGTAGGGTGGGGGCAGGGCCATGGCTACACCTTC.

The chain's CDR3 is CASSEGGYGYTF. The CDR3 DNA follows: TGTGCCAGCAGTGAAGGAGGGTATGGCTACACCTTC. V gene TRBV6-1 combines with J gene TRBJ1-2; D not resolved. This CDR3 comprises 12 residues. Germline V gene sequence: CDR1 MNHNS, CDR2 SASEGT. V dropped 1 base and J dropped 5 bases, with 5 bases sitting between them.

The V gene is TRBV2, the J gene TRBJ1-5, with 10 bases aligning to TRBD1. The CDR3 extends over 14 amino acids. Germline lookup yields CDR1 SNHLY and CDR2 FYNNEI. The junction had 3 bases not matched to a gene; V was cut back by 4 bases and J by 6 bases. The CDR3 sequence: CASSVGDRGQPQHF. As DNA, the CDR3 is TGTGCCAGCAGTGTAGGGGACAGGGGTCAGCCCCAGCATTTT.

This clone showed up just a few times. The chain combines TRBV5-1 with TRBJ1-2; TRBD1 aligns across 9 bases. V gave up 0 bases and J gave up 8 bases; unmatched junction bases: 8. The CDR3 loop spans 15 amino acids. Germline V gene data show CDR1 as SGHRS and CDR2 as YFSETQ. CDR3 DNA: TGCGCCAGCAGCTTGGTGGGACAGGGCCGCGGGGGCTACACCTTC. This codes for CASSLVGQGRGGYTF.

V gene TRBV7-2 combines with J gene TRBJ1-2, with 7 nucleotides matching TRBD1. Germline CDR1 is SGHTA and CDR2 is FQGNSA. The CDR3 covers 14 residues. V dropped 5 bases and J dropped 2; count of bases not matched to a gene: 5. The CDR3 DNA is TGTGCCAGCAGCGCCGGGACAGTAAACTATGGCTACACCTTC. Translated: CASSAGTVNYGYTF.

This clone was recorded once. J is TRBJ2-3 and V is TRBV7-2, with a possible D match to TRBD1 (5 bases). Per the germline V gene, CDR1 is SGHTA and CDR2 is FQGNSA. CDR3 length: 16 amino acids. Trimming took off 1 base at V and 3 bases at J, with 14 bases between the two ends. CDR3 sequence: CASSLGGRVTTDTQYF. DNA for the CDR3: TGTGCCAGCAGCTTAGGGGGCAGGGTCACGACAGATACGCAGTATTTT.